This TCR beta chain comes out of a study of response to subunit inactivated influenza vaccine. The CDR3 sequence is 13 residues long. Germline CDR1 and CDR2: SQVTM and ANQGSEA. Trimming pared 4 bases from V and 8 bases from J, leaving 15 bases between. Study-wide results and limits: It was the authors' suggestion that each seasonal influenza vaccination recruits few new T cells.

One entry per CDR3 protein, called by TCRdb with MiXCR from the RT-PCR reads. The data contain 400,000 to 650,000 distinct CDR3 sequences, about 7.2% of them singletons. On this clonotype: What it recognizes is unknown.

The receptor was isolated from a man aged 50-75 years who received an inactivated influenza vaccine. V is TRBV29-1 and J is TRBJ2-1; D is possibly TRBD1 (6 bases). The starting material was PBMCs from blood, obtained less than 25 months after vaccination. CDR3 residues: CSVGPGTIDEQFF. CDR3 sequence (DNA): TGCAGCGTTGGGCCCGGGACAATCGATGAGCAGTTCTTC.